This T cell receptor (beta chain) emerged from a study of blood T cell repertoires in COVID-19. As for the study in general: Sources were T cells, B-cell-depleted T cells, or PBMCs; the material itself was cDNA or gDNA.

Only in-frame clones appear in the TCRdb table, and some are missing; sequencing was by immunoSEQ multiplex PCR. In the table there are 95,000 or so clones, roughly 81% of which are singletons. V lost 5 bases and J lost 8; bases outside the gene matches: 7. CDR1 and CDR2 (germline): PRHDT, FYEKMQ (reference sequence). The CDR3 extends over 14 amino acids. This receptor was obtained from a man aged 80 or over with COVID-19, enrolled during active disease. Sequenced sample: peripheral blood. This chain joins TRBV13 and TRBJ1-4, with 8 bases identical to TRBD1. The CDR3 loop reads CASSLQGVGEKLFF. The CDR3 coding sequence is TGTGCCAGCAGCCTACAGGGGGTTGGGGAAAAACTGTTTTTT.